Listed below are T cell receptor beta chains from one sample, sequenced in a study of T cell changes during pregnancy in multiple sclerosis. The data were produced by immunoSEQ multiplex PCR, yet TCRdb's version contains in-frame clones alone and is incomplete. The table has about 110,000 clones, around 93% seen once. This material consisted of peripheral blood, taken in the third trimester of pregnancy. The receptors derive from a female donor in good health, enrolled as a control in a pregnancy study. Each CDR3 is given with its conserved first and last residue. A D gene is named only where the DNA matches it firmly. Only some rows state a clone size, as once, few, many or a class for expanded clones.

V gene: TRBV27
clone size: .
D gene: .
J gene: TRBJ1-5
CDR3 protein: CASSYGEGGQPQHF
CDR3 DNA: TGTGCCAGCAGTTACGGGGAAGGGGGTCAGCCCCAGCATTTT

V gene: TRBV14
clone size: .
D gene: .
J gene: TRBJ1-1
CDR3 protein: CASSLGRRTEAFF
CDR3 DNA: TGTGCCAGCAGTCTGGGTCGGCGGACTGAAGCTTTCTTT

V gene: TRBV6-5
clone size: .
D gene: TRBD1
J gene: TRBJ1-5
CDR3 protein: CASSLDRLSNQPQHF
CDR3 DNA: TGTGCCAGCAGCTTGGACAGGTTGAGCAATCAGCCCCAGCATTTT

V gene: TRBV4-3
clone size: .
D gene: TRBD2
J gene: TRBJ2-7
CDR3 protein: CASSLSGGNYEQYF
CDR3 DNA: TGCGCCAGCAGCCTCTCGGGGGGAAACTACGAGCAGTACTTC

V gene: TRBV27
clone size: .
D gene: TRBD1
J gene: TRBJ1-5
CDR3 protein: CASSLGQGDGNQPQHF
CDR3 DNA: TGTGCCAGCAGTTTAGGCCAGGGGGACGGCAATCAGCCCCAGCATTTT

V gene: TRBV9
clone size: .
D gene: TRBD1
J gene: TRBJ2-3
CDR3 protein: CASSVASGGGGTDTQYF
CDR3 DNA: TGTGCCAGCAGCGTAGCTTCAGGGGGCGGAGGCACAGATACGCAGTATTTT

V gene: TRBV7-9
clone size: .
D gene: .
J gene: TRBJ2-1
CDR3 protein: CASSLVGYNEQFF
CDR3 DNA: TGTGCCAGCAGCTTAGTCGGGTACAATGAGCAGTTCTTC

V gene: TRBV6-1
clone size: .
D gene: .
J gene: TRBJ2-7
CDR3 protein: CASSETRRGPYEQYF
CDR3 DNA: TGTGCCAGCAGTGAAACGCGGCGGGGCCCCTACGAGCAGTACTTC

V gene: TRBV5-1
clone size: .
D gene: TRBD1
J gene: TRBJ1-1
CDR3 protein: CASSLAGQGNTEAFF
CDR3 DNA: TGCGCCAGCAGCTTGGCGGGACAGGGGAACACTGAAGCTTTCTTT

V gene: TRBV29-1
clone size: .
D gene: .
J gene: TRBJ1-1
CDR3 protein: CSVEPGGGTEAFF
CDR3 DNA: TGCAGCGTTGAACCGGGGGGCGGCACTGAAGCTTTCTTT

V gene: TRBV5-4
clone size: .
D gene: TRBD1
J gene: TRBJ1-4
CDR3 protein: CASSPHRDRGLANEKLFF
CDR3 DNA: TGTGCCAGCAGCCCGCACCGGGACAGGGGACTTGCTAATGAAAAACTGTTTTTT

V gene: TRBV2
clone size: .
D gene: .
J gene: TRBJ1-2
CDR3 protein: CASTIQVANYGYTF
CDR3 DNA: TGTGCCAGCACTATACAGGTGGCTAACTATGGCTACACCTTC

V gene: TRBV7-3
clone size: .
D gene: .
J gene: TRBJ1-1
CDR3 protein: CASSLWSREGTEAFF
CDR3 DNA: TGTGCCAGCAGCTTATGGTCGAGGGAAGGCACTGAAGCTTTCTTT

V gene: TRBV4-2
clone size: few
D gene: TRBD1
J gene: TRBJ1-1
CDR3 protein: CASSQDYRGLEAFF
CDR3 DNA: TGTGCCAGCAGCCAAGACTACAGGGGGCTAGAGGCTTTCTTT

V gene: TRBV6-6
clone size: .
D gene: .
J gene: TRBJ1-3
CDR3 protein: CASSTWAGGNTIYF
CDR3 DNA: TGTGCCAGCAGTACATGGGCCGGTGGAAACACCATATATTTT

V gene: TRBV9
clone size: .
D gene: TRBD1
J gene: TRBJ2-2
CDR3 protein: CASSPGQGTGELFF
CDR3 DNA: TGTGCCAGCAGCCCGGGACAGGGGACCGGGGAGCTGTTTTTT

V gene: TRBV7-9
clone size: .
D gene: .
J gene: TRBJ1-3
CDR3 protein: CASSPIWTAGNTIYF
CDR3 DNA: TGTGCCAGCAGCCCTATTTGGACAGCTGGAAACACCATATATTTT

V gene: TRBV27
clone size: .
D gene: TRBD2
J gene: TRBJ2-1
CDR3 protein: CASSLRLAGARNYNEQFF
CDR3 DNA: TGTGCCAGCAGTTTACGACTAGCGGGGGCACGGAACTACAATGAGCAGTTCTTC

V gene: TRBV15
clone size: .
D gene: .
J gene: TRBJ1-3
CDR3 protein: CATSRGYIRQVNSGNTIYF
CDR3 DNA: TGTGCCACCAGCAGAGGATACATAAGACAGGTGAACTCTGGAAACACCATATATTTT

V gene: TRBV9
clone size: .
D gene: .
J gene: TRBJ1-5
CDR3 protein: CASSVGGGEGNQPQHF
CDR3 DNA: TGTGCCAGCAGCGTAGGTGGAGGGGAGGGCAATCAGCCCCAGCATTTT

V gene: TRBV7-9
clone size: .
D gene: .
J gene: TRBJ1-1
CDR3 protein: CASRVGADTEAFF
CDR3 DNA: TGTGCCAGCAGGGTAGGGGCAGACACTGAAGCTTTCTTT

V gene: TRBV4-2
clone size: .
D gene: .
J gene: TRBJ2-5
CDR3 protein: CASSQGFLAPGETQYF
CDR3 DNA: TGTGCCAGCAGCCAAGGTTTTTTGGCCCCCGGGGAGACCCAGTACTTC

V gene: TRBV10-3
clone size: .
D gene: .
J gene: TRBJ1-5
CDR3 protein: CAISEMNRGSGNQPQHF
CDR3 DNA: TGTGCCATCAGTGAGATGAATCGAGGGAGCGGCAATCAGCCCCAGCATTTT

V gene: TRBV11-2
clone size: .
D gene: TRBD1
J gene: TRBJ1-3
CDR3 protein: CASSRGQGRDTIYF
CDR3 DNA: TGTGCCAGCAGCCGGGGACAGGGGAGAGACACCATATATTTT

V gene: TRBV5-1
clone size: .
D gene: TRBD1
J gene: TRBJ2-7
CDR3 protein: CASSSEGQGMDEQYF
CDR3 DNA: TGCGCCAGCAGCTCCGAGGGACAGGGAATGGACGAGCAGTACTTC

V gene: TRBV5-4
clone size: .
D gene: .
J gene: TRBJ1-1
CDR3 protein: CASSLQLGNTEAFF
CDR3 DNA: TGTGCCAGCAGCCTGCAACTTGGGAACACTGAAGCTTTCTTT

V gene: TRBV5-4
clone size: .
D gene: .
J gene: TRBJ1-1
CDR3 protein: CASSRDRINTEAFF
CDR3 DNA: TGTGCCAGCAGCCGTGACAGAATCAACACTGAAGCTTTCTTT

V gene: TRBV7-9
clone size: .
D gene: TRBD1
J gene: TRBJ2-5
CDR3 protein: CASSSGGQGPEETQYF
CDR3 DNA: TGTGCCAGCAGCTCGGGGGGACAGGGACCAGAAGAGACCCAGTACTTC

V gene: TRBV10-3
clone size: .
D gene: .
J gene: TRBJ2-7
CDR3 protein: CAISEEFSSYEQYF
CDR3 DNA: TGTGCCATCAGTGAAGAGTTTAGCTCCTACGAGCAGTACTTC

V gene: TRBV19
clone size: .
D gene: TRBD1
J gene: TRBJ2-7
CDR3 protein: CASNSGTVYEQYF
CDR3 DNA: TGTGCCAGCAATTCCGGGACAGTCTACGAGCAGTACTTC

V gene: TRBV11-1
clone size: .
D gene: TRBD1
J gene: TRBJ1-4
CDR3 protein: CASSSTGGNEKLFF
CDR3 DNA: TGTGCCAGCAGTTCGACAGGGGGTAATGAAAAACTGTTTTTT

V gene: TRBV19
clone size: .
D gene: .
J gene: TRBJ1-2
CDR3 protein: CASSIDTLNGYTF
CDR3 DNA: TGTGCCAGTAGTATCGACACTTTAAATGGCTACACCTTC

V gene: TRBV20-1
clone size: once
D gene: .
J gene: TRBJ1-1
CDR3 protein: CSARGRVEAFF
CDR3 DNA: TGCAGTGCTAGGGGCAGGGTTGAAGCTTTCTTT

V gene: TRBV30
clone size: .
D gene: .
J gene: TRBJ1-1
CDR3 protein: CAWRTATEAFF
CDR3 DNA: TGTGCCTGGAGAACAGCCACTGAAGCTTTCTTT

V gene: TRBV4-3
clone size: .
D gene: TRBD1
J gene: TRBJ1-2
CDR3 protein: CASSQDRGLTYGYTF
CDR3 DNA: TGCGCCAGCAGCCAAGATAGGGGGCTTACCTATGGCTACACCTTC

V gene: TRBV25-1
clone size: few
D gene: TRBD1
J gene: TRBJ2-1
CDR3 protein: CASSLTGLGEQFF
CDR3 DNA: TGTGCCAGCAGCCTGACAGGGCTTGGTGAGCAGTTCTTC

V gene: TRBV19
clone size: .
D gene: .
J gene: TRBJ1-1
CDR3 protein: CASSRTLGTEAFF
CDR3 DNA: TGTGCCAGTAGCCGGACACTGGGGACTGAAGCTTTCTTT

V gene: TRBV19
clone size: .
D gene: TRBD1
J gene: TRBJ1-3
CDR3 protein: CASRAGTGSGNTIYF
CDR3 DNA: TGTGCCAGTAGGGCCGGGACAGGTTCGGGAAACACCATATATTTT

V gene: TRBV12-5
clone size: .
D gene: .
J gene: TRBJ1-3
CDR3 protein: CASGLSGLGNTIYF
CDR3 DNA: TGTGCTAGTGGTTTGTCAGGGTTAGGAAACACCATATATTTT

V gene: TRBV25-1
clone size: once
D gene: .
J gene: TRBJ1-3
CDR3 protein: CASSELKGVTNTIYF
CDR3 DNA: TGTGCCAGCAGTGAATTAAAGGGGGTAACGAACACCATATATTTT

V gene: TRBV5-4
clone size: .
D gene: .
J gene: TRBJ1-1
CDR3 protein: CASSLRTHGGTEAFF
CDR3 DNA: TGTGCCAGCAGCTTGAGGACCCACGGAGGCACTGAAGCTTTCTTT

V gene: TRBV7-9
clone size: .
D gene: TRBD2
J gene: TRBJ2-1
CDR3 protein: CASSLSSGANEQFF
CDR3 DNA: TGTGCCAGCAGCTTATCCAGCGGGGCCAATGAGCAGTTCTTC